This T cell receptor (beta chain) was recorded in a study of cytomegalovirus exposure and HLA in healthy donors. The CDR3 contains 18 residues. Trimming stripped 3 bases from V and 0 bases from J, with 18 bases between. The germline CDR1 and CDR2 sequences are MDHEN and SYDVKM. Study outcomes and limitations: Likely technical artifact: a cluster of highly shared sequence variants. Rare sequences made up most TCRs, while some public TCRs were found in many donors. Most of the CMV-associated TCR beta chains (in a later analysis) appeared to be HLA-restricted.

The PCR ran on 60 Vbeta and 13 Jbeta primers. This table comes from immunoSEQ multiplex PCR, and its TCRdb copy is limited to in-frame clones, with some not included. The profile shows some 70,000 clones, more than 75% of them singletons. Concerning this clone itself: Its antigen remains unknown.

Sequencing was done on a sample of PBMCs. The receptor was isolated from a man aged 18 to 35 in good health and CMV-seronegative. The chain couples TRBV28 to TRBJ1-3; D is perhaps TRBD1 (6 bases). The CDR3 protein is CASSLAVGQPSSGNTIYF. The CDR3 DNA follows: TGTGCCAGCAGTTTGGCAGTCGGACAGCCTAGCTCTGGAAACACCATATATTTT.